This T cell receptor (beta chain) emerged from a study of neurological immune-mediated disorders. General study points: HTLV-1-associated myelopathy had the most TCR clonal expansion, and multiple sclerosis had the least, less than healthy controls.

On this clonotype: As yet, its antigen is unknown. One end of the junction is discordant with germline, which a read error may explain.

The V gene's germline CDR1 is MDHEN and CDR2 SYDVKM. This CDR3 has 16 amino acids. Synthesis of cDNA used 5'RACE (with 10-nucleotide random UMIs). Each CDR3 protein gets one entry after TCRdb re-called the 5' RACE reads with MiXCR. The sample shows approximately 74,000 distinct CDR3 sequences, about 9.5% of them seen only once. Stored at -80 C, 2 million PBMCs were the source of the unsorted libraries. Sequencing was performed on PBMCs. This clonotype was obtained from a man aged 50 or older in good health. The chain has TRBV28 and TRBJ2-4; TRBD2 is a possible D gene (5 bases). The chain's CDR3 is CASRFAGLVAKNIQYF. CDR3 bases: TGTGCCAGCAGATTTGCCGGACTGGTAGCCAAAAACATACAGTACTTC.